What follows are 15 T cell receptor beta chains derived from one specimen sequenced in a study of regulatory and conventional T cells in RAG deficiency. Genomic DNA came from blood conventional CD4+ T cells gated CD25-low CD127-high. This table comes from immunoSEQ multiplex PCR, and its TCRdb copy is limited to in-frame clones, with some not included. The sample consists of 22,000 or so clones, 93% of them appearing once. The same data also contributed to another study, on regulatory T cells. That study adds: The PCR used 52 TRBV and 13 TRBJ primers.

The sequenced sample was CD4+ T cells sorted from blood. The receptors were gathered from a human donor in good health.

The chain carries TRBV6-6 and TRBJ1-5; tentatively, D is TRBD1 (5 bases). The length of the CDR3 is 15 residues. The germline V and J ends were trimmed by 6 bases and 6 bases, with 18 bases remaining between them. The germline V gene encodes CDR1 MNHNY and CDR2 SVGAGI (reference sequence). The CDR3 DNA reads TGTGCCAGCAGCACCGGGGCCCCGGGTGGTCAGCCCCAGCATTTT. Its protein product is CASSTGAPGGQPQHF.

The chain recombines TRBV18 with TRBJ2-7, with D tentatively TRBD1 (6 bases). The CDR3 is made up of 18 amino acids. Germline V CDR1 and CDR2: KGHSH, LQKENI. Trimming took off 6 bases at V and 0 bases at J, with 24 bases between the two ends. The CDR3 loop reads CASSPILYDRPSSYEQYF. In DNA form, the CDR3 reads TGTGCCAGCTCTCCAATCCTTTACGACAGGCCCTCCTCCTACGAGCAGTACTTC.

This chain connects TRBV7-9 to TRBJ1-2; D is unclear. Germline assignment: CDR1 SEHNR and CDR2 FQNEAQ (reference sequence). V was cut by 3 bases and J by 1 base, with 6 bases left in between. There are 13 residues in the CDR3. The CDR3 coding sequence is TGTGCCAGCAGCTTTAATAGTAACTATGGCTACACCTTC. Its protein product is CASSFNSNYGYTF.

The V and J genes are TRBV9 and TRBJ1-6; D is perhaps TRBD1 (5 bases). V was trimmed by 3 bases and J by 10 bases, leaving 8 bases between them. The CDR3 runs to 12 residues. Germline V gives CDR1 SGDLS, CDR2 YYNGEE. In nucleotides, the CDR3 is TGTGCCAGCAGCGGAGGGGACTCACCCCTCCACTTT. This encodes CASSGGDSPLHF.

This chain joins TRBV6-6 and TRBJ1-5; perhaps TRBD1 as D (6 bases). The V and J ends lost 2 bases and 7 bases respectively, with 12 bases between them. CDR1 MNHNY and CDR2 SVGAGI come from the germline V gene (reference sequence). The CDR3 spans 14 residues. CDR3 region: CASSYRGGEQPQHF. DNA of the CDR3: TGTGCCAGCAGTTACAGGGGGGGGGAACAGCCCCAGCATTTT.

V gene TRBV7-2 combines with J gene TRBJ2-1; D gene unclear. The CDR3 is made up of 15 amino acids. V lost 3 bases and J lost 0, with 9 bases in between. Germline CDR1 SGHTA, CDR2 FQGNSA. In DNA form, the CDR3 reads TGTGCCAGCAGCTTTGATAAGGGCTCCTACAATGAGCAGTTCTTC. This encodes CASSFDKGSYNEQFF.

The chain has TRBV29-1 and TRBJ1-2, with 8 bases lining up with TRBD1. CDR1 is SQVTM and CDR2 is ANQGSEA in the germline V gene. The length of the CDR3 is 13 residues. Trimming took 7 bases from V and 4 from J; bases not matched to a gene: 8. The CDR3 region has the DNA TGCAGCGCCGGTCAGGGGGCCAGCTATGGCTACACCTTC. It specifies CSAGQGASYGYTF.

V is TRBV18 and J is TRBJ1-1; D not certain. The V end lost 1 base, the J end lost 4 bases, and 16 bases lay between the germline ends. Germline V gives CDR1 KGHSH, CDR2 LQKENI. The CDR3 is made up of 16 amino acids. CDR3: CASSPRIQREGTEAFF. As DNA, the CDR3 is TGTGCCAGCTCACCACGAATCCAGAGGGAGGGCACTGAAGCTTTCTTT. The full variable domain, its missing parts supplied by reference TRBV18 and TRBJ1-1, is NAGVMQNPRHLVRRRGQEARLRCSPMKGHSHVYWYRQLPEEGLKFMVYLQKENIIDESGMPKERFSAEFPKEGPSILRIQQVVRGDSAAYFCASSPRIQREGTEAFFGQGTRLTVV.

This sequence joins TRBV18 and TRBJ2-5; either TRBD1 or TRBD2 may supply D (6 bases each). Trimming removed 5 bases at V and 1 base at J, with 11 bases between. The CDR3 has 14 amino acids. The germline V gene has CDR1 KGHSH and CDR2 LQKENI. CDR3 sequence reads: CASSTGGGQETQYF. For the CDR3, the DNA is TGTGCCAGCTCAACCGGAGGGGGCCAAGAGACCCAGTACTTC. Complete variable domain (other parts from reference TRBV18 and TRBJ2-5): NAGVMQNPRHLVRRRGQEARLRCSPMKGHSHVYWYRQLPEEGLKFMVYLQKENIIDESGMPKERFSAEFPKEGPSILRIQQVVRGDSAAYFCASSTGGGQETQYFGPGTRLLVL.

This clone showed up just a few times. The identical CDR3 is also encoded by other nucleotide sequences in the sample. J is TRBJ1-1 and V is TRBV5-1, with D possibly matching TRBD1 (5 bases). The CDR3 consists of 14 residues. Trimming cost V 2 bases and J 2 bases, with 10 bases left between them. The V gene's germline CDR1 is SGHRS and CDR2 YFSETQ. The CDR3 sequence is CASSLGHLNTEAFF. The CDR3 DNA sequence: TGCGCCAGCAGCTTAGGACACCTAAACACTGAAGCTTTCTTT.

V usage is TRBV5-4 and J usage is TRBJ1-2; the match to TRBD1 covers 9 bases. The junction had 8 bases not matched to a gene; V was cut back by 4 bases and J by 4 bases. CDR1 and CDR2 (germline): SGHNT, YYREEE (reference sequence). CDR3 length: 15 amino acids. The CDR3 loop is CASSSGGTGSYGYTF. CDR3 DNA: TGTGCCAGCAGCAGCGGCGGGACAGGGAGCTATGGCTACACCTTC.

On this clone itself: Other nucleotide sequences from this sample produce the same CDR3. The chain joins TRBV5-4 to TRBJ2-1; the D is unclear. The CDR3 loop spans 15 amino acids. V gave up 0 bases and J gave up 0 bases, with 7 bases separating them. Germline V gives CDR1 SGHNT, CDR2 YYREEE (reference sequence). Here the CDR3 DNA reads TGTGCCAGCAGCTTGGTTCCGGGCTCCTACAATGAGCAGTTCTTC. This sequence encodes CASSLVPGSYNEQFF.

The sample holds one count of this clone. The chain combines TRBV5-4 with TRBJ2-7; 8 bases fit TRBD2. CDR1 is SGHNT, CDR2 YYREEE, per germline (reference sequence). The CDR3 has 15 residues. Unmatched junction bases numbered 8, after V lost 3 bases and J lost 3 bases. This CDR3 is CASSYHGRGDYEQYF. Written as DNA, the CDR3 is TGTGCCAGCAGCTATCATGGGCGGGGGGACTACGAGCAGTACTTC.

The chain has TRBV19 and TRBJ2-7; 12 bases are shared with TRBD1. This CDR3 has 15 residues. From germline, CDR1 is LNHDA and CDR2 SQIVND (reference sequence). Trimming removed 5 bases from V and 5 bases from J; junction bases left unmatched: 7. The CDR3 loop reads CASSEGQGALNEQYF. DNA for the CDR3: TGTGCCAGTAGTGAGGGACAGGGGGCGCTTAACGAGCAGTACTTC. The variable domain in full, completed from reference TRBV19 and TRBJ2-7, reads DGGITQSPKYLFRKEGQNVTLSCEQNLNHDAMYWYRQDPGQGLRLIYYSQIVNDFQKGDIAEGYSVSREKKESFPLTVTSAQKNPTAFYLCASSEGQGALNEQYFGPGTRLTVT.

The chain employs TRBV19 and TRBJ1-1; D ambiguous. Trimming removed 6 bases at V and 5 bases at J, with 16 bases between. The length of the CDR3 is 14 residues. Per germline, CDR1 LNHDA and CDR2 SQIVND (reference sequence). The CDR3 coding sequence is TGTGCCAGTAGCAGGACCGAACGGGATACTGAAGCTTTCTTT. This sequence encodes CASSRTERDTEAFF.